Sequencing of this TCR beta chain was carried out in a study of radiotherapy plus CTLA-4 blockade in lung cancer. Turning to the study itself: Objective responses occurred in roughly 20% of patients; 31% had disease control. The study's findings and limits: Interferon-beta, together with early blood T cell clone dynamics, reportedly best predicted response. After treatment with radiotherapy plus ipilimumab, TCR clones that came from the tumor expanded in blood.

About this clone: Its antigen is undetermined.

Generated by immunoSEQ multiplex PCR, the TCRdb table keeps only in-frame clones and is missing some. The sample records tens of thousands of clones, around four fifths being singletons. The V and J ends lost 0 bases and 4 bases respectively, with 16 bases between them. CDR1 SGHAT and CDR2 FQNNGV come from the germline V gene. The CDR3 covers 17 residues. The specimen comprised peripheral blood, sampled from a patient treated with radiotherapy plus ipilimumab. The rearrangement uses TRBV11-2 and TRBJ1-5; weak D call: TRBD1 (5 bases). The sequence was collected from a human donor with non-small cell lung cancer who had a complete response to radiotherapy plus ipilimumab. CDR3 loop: CASSLDHIPTDNQPQHF. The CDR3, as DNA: TGTGCCAGCAGCTTAGATCATATCCCGACAGATAATCAGCCCCAGCATTTT. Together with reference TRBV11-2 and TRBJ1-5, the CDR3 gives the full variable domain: EAGVAQSPRYKIIEKRQSVAFWCNPISGHATLYWYQQILGQGPKLLIQFQNNGVVDDSQLPKDRFSAERLKGVDSTLKIQPAKLEDSAVYLCASSLDHIPTDNQPQHFGDGTRLSIL.